Listed below are T cell receptor beta chains from one sample, sequenced in a study of blood T cell repertoires in COVID-19. Some clones are missing from TCRdb's copy, which holds only in-frame ones; the method was immunoSEQ multiplex PCR. The table shows a few hundred thousand clones, with 70% to 90% occurring only once. The sample consisted of peripheral blood. Receptors originate from a woman between 70 and 85 years old with acute or convalescent COVID-19. CDR3s include the opening cysteine and the closing phenylalanine or tryptophan. The D gene is left open where the match is weak.

len | d_gene | j_gene | v_gene | CDR3nt | CDR3aa
12 | NA | TRBJ1-4 | TRBV29-1 | TGCAGCGTTGCACAGGGCGCCGAAAAACTGTTTTTT | CSVAQGAEKLFF
20 | TRBD1 | TRBJ1-3 | TRBV5-1 | TGCGCCAGCAGCCCCTTCATGACAGGGGGCATCAGGTCCGCCGGAAACACCATATATTTT | CASSPFMTGGIRSAGNTIYF
15 | TRBD1 | TRBJ2-7 | TRBV18 | TGTGCCAGCTCACCGCTACCGACAGGGGGGAGCGAGCAGTACTTC | CASSPLPTGGSEQYF
14 | NA | TRBJ1-1 | TRBV7-9 | TGTGCCAGCAGCTTAGGCGGAGGGAGGACTGAAGCTTTCTTT | CASSLGGGRTEAFF
14 | TRBD1 | TRBJ1-2 | TRBV7-9 | TGTGCCAGCAGCCCTACCCAACAGGGGGAAGGCTACACCTTC | CASSPTQQGEGYTF
16 | NA | TRBJ2-2 | TRBV19 | TGTGCCAGTAGTATAAGGCGGCCCGCGAACACCGGGGAGCTGTTTTTT | CASSIRRPANTGELFF
13 | NA | TRBJ1-2 | TRBV2 | TGTGCCAGCAGCTCCGGAGGGAACTATGGCTACACCTTC | CASSSGGNYGYTF
14 | NA | TRBJ1-5 | TRBV7-9 | TGTGCCAGCAGCTTAGCGGGTCCCGGGTGGCCCCAGCATTTT | CASSLAGPGWPQHF
15 | TRBD2 | TRBJ2-5 | TRBV5-1 | TGCGCCAGCAGCTTCATAGCGGGGGCCCAATCCACCCAGTACTTC | CASSFIAGAQSTQYF
12 | TRBD1 | TRBJ2-1 | TRBV12-3/TRBV12-4 | TGTGCCACCGGGACAGCCTACAATGAGCAGTTCTTC | CATGTAYNEQFF
17 | TRBD1 | TRBJ1-6 | TRBV2 | TGTGCCAGCAGTGAAGCCCCTGTCCCGGGACAGAATTCACCCCTCCACTTT | CASSEAPVPGQNSPLHF